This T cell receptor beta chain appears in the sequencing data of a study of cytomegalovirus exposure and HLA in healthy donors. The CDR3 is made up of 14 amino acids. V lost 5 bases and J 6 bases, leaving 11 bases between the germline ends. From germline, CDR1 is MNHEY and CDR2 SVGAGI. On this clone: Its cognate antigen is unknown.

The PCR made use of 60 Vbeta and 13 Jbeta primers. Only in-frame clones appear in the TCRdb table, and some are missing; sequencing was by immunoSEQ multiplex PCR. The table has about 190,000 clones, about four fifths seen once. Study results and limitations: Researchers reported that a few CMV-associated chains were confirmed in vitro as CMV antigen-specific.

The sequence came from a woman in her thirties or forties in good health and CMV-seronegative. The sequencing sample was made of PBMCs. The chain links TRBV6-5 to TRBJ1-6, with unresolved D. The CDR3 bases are TGTGCCAGCAGTGACCGGGATCGTAATTCACCCCTCCACTTT. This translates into CASSDRDRNSPLHF.